This TCR beta chain was retrieved from a study of CD8 T cells in ankylosing spondylitis. Study findings and constraints: As reported, disease-linked clones showed significant enrichment in matched ankylosing spondylitis synovial fluid. Ankylosing spondylitis blood appeared to carry a characteristic TCR beta motif of roughly 8 highly homologous variants.

As concerns this clonotype: Its antigen remains unknown.

Trimming took 4 bases from V and 9 from J; bases not matched to a gene: 12. This CDR3 spans 17 amino acids. In germline, CDR1 is SGHTA, CDR2 FQGNSA. Scientists made TCR beta libraries using quantitative 5'-RACE with molecular barcodes. TCRdb reanalysed the 5' RACE reads using MiXCR and keeps one entry per CDR3 protein. The data hold 250,000 to 400,000 distinct CDR3 sequences, with more than 9% observed a single time. The chain has TRBV7-2 and TRBJ2-1; 13 positions agree with TRBD2. The receptor comes from a female donor with ankylosing spondylitis or in good health (not recorded which). The material sequenced was blood, either unsorted or a sorted T cell fraction (not recorded which). The DNA for the CDR3 is TGTGCCAGCAGCTCTGGACTAGCGGGAGTAGGATACGGTGAGCAGTTCTTC. Protein sequence: CASSSGLAGVGYGEQFF. The full variable domain, in which reference TRBV7-2 and TRBJ2-1 provide the parts outside the CDR3, is GAGVSQSPSNKVTEKGKDVELRCDPISGHTALYWYRQSLGQGLEFLIYFQGNSAPDKSGLPSDRFSAERTGGSVSTLTIQRTQQEDSAVYLCASSSGLAGVGYGEQFFGPGTRLTVL.